Listed below are T cell receptor beta chains from one sample, sequenced in a study of cytomegalovirus exposure and HLA in healthy donors. Only in-frame clones appear in the TCRdb table, and some are missing; sequencing was by immunoSEQ multiplex PCR. The table includes about 220,000 clones, roughly 82% detected once. The specimen sequenced was PBMCs. The receptors come from a woman between 40 and 55 years old in good health and CMV-seropositive. CDR3s include the opening cysteine and the closing phenylalanine or tryptophan. The D gene is left open where the match is weak. Rows may omit the clone size; those that give it use once, few, many or a size class.

>TRBV7-8|TRBJ2-2|TRBD2|NA
TGTGCCAGCAGCTTAACTAGCGGGTACAACACCGGGGAGCTGTTTTTT
CASSLTSGYNTGELFF
>TRBV5-4|TRBJ2-5|NA|NA
TGTGCCAGCAGCCTACAGGGTGGTGCAGAGACCCAGTACTTC
CASSLQGGAETQYF
>TRBV9|TRBJ2-1|TRBD2|once
TGTGCCAGCAGCGTAGGGGAGGGAGCCTACAATGAGCAGTTCTTC
CASSVGEGAYNEQFF
>TRBV4-1|TRBJ1-4|NA|NA
TGCGCCAGCAGCCGTCGGCGGGGTGCAACTAATGAAAAACTGTTTTTT
CASSRRRGATNEKLFF
>TRBV11-2|TRBJ1-3|NA|NA
TGTGCCAGCAGCTCGGACAGTCATGGAAACACCATATATTTT
CASSSDSHGNTIYF
>TRBV7-9|TRBJ1-6|NA|NA
TGTGCCAGCAGCTCCCTTCTTAATTCACCCCTCCACTTT
CASSSLLNSPLHF
>TRBV7-8|TRBJ1-6|NA|NA
TGTGCCAGCAGCTTAAACTGGAGTCGTAATTCACCCCTCCACTTT
CASSLNWSRNSPLHF
>TRBV27|TRBJ1-2|TRBD1|few
TGTGCCAGCAGGCCGACAGGGGTCGATGGCTACACCTTC
CASRPTGVDGYTF
>TRBV6-5|TRBJ1-6|NA|NA
TGTGCCAGCAGTTACGTCCGACAGTATAATTCACCCCTCCACTTT
CASSYVRQYNSPLHF
>TRBV11-3|TRBJ2-4|TRBD1|NA
TGTGCCAGCAGCCGAAGACAGGGGGCAGAAAACATTCAGTACTTC
CASSRRQGAENIQYF
>TRBV5-6|TRBJ1-1|NA|NA
TGTGCCAGCAGCTTTGGGAGGGCCACTGAAGCTTTCTTT
CASSFGRATEAFF
>TRBV30|TRBJ2-2|TRBD1|NA
TGTGCCTGGGCGAGACAGGGAATTCCCGGGGAGCTGTTTTTT
CAWARQGIPGELFF
>TRBV5-1|TRBJ2-1|TRBD2|NA
TGCGCCAGCAGCTCTGTTGGGACTAGCGGGAGTGTACTCCCGGACAATGAGCAGTTCTTC
CASSSVGTSGSVLPDNEQFF
>TRBV19|TRBJ1-4|TRBD1|NA
TGTGCCAGTAGTATGGACAGGGCAACTAATGAAAAACTGTTTTTT
CASSMDRATNEKLFF
>TRBV30|TRBJ2-1|TRBD2|NA
TGTGCCTTCAGAGCGGGAGGGCCGCTCGGGGAGCAGTTCTTC
CAFRAGGPLGEQFF